The source of this TCR beta chain is a study of shared clonotypes between healthy human individuals. The study, taken as a whole, reports: The sharing of 5% to 6.5% of naive CD4 clonotypes was seen across a few donors.

Remarks on this clone: Its antigen is not known.

Trimming removed 5 bases from V and 1 base from J, with 13 bases in between. From germline, CDR1 is MDHEN and CDR2 SYDVKM. The CDR3 consists of 15 residues. Libraries were prepared by immunoSEQ multiplex PCR; TCRdb keeps only in-frame clonotypes and omits some of them. The sample holds roughly 520,000 clones, around 95% seen once. The gene calls are TRBV28 and TRBJ2-3; D is perhaps TRBD1 or TRBD2 (5 bases each). This clonotype was obtained from a young woman in good health. Source material: naive CD4+ T cells sorted from blood. Regarding subset: CD45RA+ positively selected. CDR3 protein: CASSRGQGGTDTQYF. CDR3 coding DNA: TGTGCCAGCAGTCGCGGGCAGGGAGGCACAGATACGCAGTATTTT.